These 10 T cell receptor beta chains came from one sample sequenced in a study of metastatic and nonmetastatic thyroid tumors. All patients reached thyroid surgery having received no treatment beforehand. TCRdb re-analyzed the PCR reads using MiXCR. The sample yields 45,000 to 50,000 clones, approximately 26% seen once. What was sequenced was blood. The receptors were gathered from a male donor with papillary thyroid cancer or a benign thyroid nodule (not recorded which). Some clones in this sample may be carry-over from other donors' samples.

J is TRBJ2-7 and V is TRBV20-1; D gene unclear. The CDR3 is made up of 12 amino acids. V lost 0 bases and J 4 bases, leaving 7 bases between the germline ends. Germline CDR1 reads DFQATT; CDR2 reads SNEGSKA (reference sequence). CDR3 bases: TGCAGTGCTAGAGATTTGACTTACGAGCAGTACTTC. This translates into CSARDLTYEQYF.

The genes are TRBV28 and TRBJ2-7, with TRBD1 matching 10 bases. V trimming: 6 bases; J trimming: 3 bases; junction bases outside the gene matches: 8. This CDR3 comprises 15 residues. The germline V gene encodes CDR1 MDHEN and CDR2 SYDVKM. The CDR3 sequence is CASRAGQGSFYEQYF. The CDR3 DNA reads TGTGCCAGCAGGGCGGGACAGGGGTCCTTCTACGAGCAGTACTTC.

By share of the sample, this clone is medium-sized (0.01 to 0.1%). The V call is TRBV27, the J call TRBJ2-7, with 11 bases that match TRBD1. The CDR3 consists of 14 residues. Germline values: CDR1 MNHEY, CDR2 SMNVEV (reference sequence). V was pared by 8 bases and J by 4 bases, with 7 bases of the junction left unmatched. The CDR3 is CASYSGTGGYEQYF. The CDR3 nucleotides read TGTGCCAGCTATTCCGGGACAGGGGGTTACGAGCAGTACTTC.

On this clone itself: One end of the junction varies from germline; a read error may be responsible. The V call is TRBV6-1, the J call TRBJ1-2; TRBD1 aligns across 7 bases. Germline assignment: CDR1 MNHNS and CDR2 SASEGT. The CDR3 runs 15 residues. The CDR3 reads CASSDPSTGNYDYTF. The DNA of the CDR3 is TGTGCCAGCAGTGACCCATCGACAGGGAACTATGACTACACCTTC.

This clone was detected only a few times. The rearrangement uses TRBV6-1 and TRBJ1-3; 11 nucleotides match TRBD1. Germline trimming cut 7 bases from V and 2 bases from J; bases unmatched to any gene: 7. CDR1 and CDR2 from the germline V gene are MNHNS and SASEGT. The CDR3 loop spans 16 amino acids. In DNA form, the CDR3 reads TGTGCCAGCACCAAGGACAGGGGGCTTGCTGGAAACACCATATATTTT. Its protein is CASTKDRGLAGNTIYF.

The gene calls are TRBV20-1 and TRBJ2-1; 9 positions match TRBD2. V gave up 5 bases and J gave up 9 bases; unmatched junction bases: 11. This CDR3 region has 14 residues. CDR1 and CDR2 (germline): DFQATT, SNEGSKA (reference sequence). The CDR3 reads CSAPRGTSRGEQFF. In nucleotides, the CDR3 is TGCAGTGCTCCTCGAGGGACTAGCAGAGGTGAGCAGTTCTTC.

There are a few counts of this clone. The J gene is TRBJ1-2, the V gene TRBV28; D is undetermined. The CDR3 consists of 14 residues. From germline, CDR1 is MDHEN and CDR2 SYDVKM. V lost 5 bases and J lost 4, with 14 bases in between. The CDR3 bases are TGTGCCAGCAGTGTGCCCGCCAAAGGCTATGGCTACACCTTC. Translated, it gives CASSVPAKGYGYTF.

This clone was observed a few times. This rearrangement joins TRBV12-3 or TRBV12-4 to TRBJ2-1; 14 bases match TRBD2. V dropped 7 bases and J dropped 0; count of bases not matched to a gene: 8. The CDR3 length is 18 residues. The CDR3 DNA reads as TGTGCCAGCATTCCCCGACTAGCGGGGGGGGCCTCCTACAATGAGCAGTTCTTC. As protein: CASIPRLAGGASYNEQFF.

The chain carries TRBV25-1 and TRBJ2-1; 9 bases align to TRBD2. The CDR3 extends over 18 amino acids. Trimming removed 3 bases from V and 4 bases from J; junction bases left unmatched: 13. Germline assignment: CDR1 MGHDK and CDR2 SYGVNS. CDR3 in DNA: TGTGCCAGCAGTGACTCGAGCGGGAGGCTAAGGTTGTACAATGAGCAGTTCTTC. Translation: CASSDSSGRLRLYNEQFF.

This clone has ten or more counts. The chain is built from TRBV7-3 and TRBJ1-1; D might be TRBD1 (5 bases). Germline loops: CDR1 SGHTA, CDR2 FQGTGA. Trimming removed 5 bases at V and 4 bases at J, with 20 bases between. This CDR3 has 16 residues. The chain's CDR3 is CASSPKGRGVGTEAFF. CDR3 coding DNA: TGTGCCAGCAGCCCCAAGGGACGGGGGGTTGGCACTGAAGCTTTCTTT.